Presented here are 17 T cell receptor beta chains from one specimen sequenced in a study of blood T cell repertoires in COVID-19. Assay used: immunoSEQ multiplex PCR; TCRdb lists only in-frame clones, some missing. The sample yields about 68,000 clones, roughly 85% seen once. Sequenced material: peripheral blood. The receptors derive from a woman aged 60-75 years with acute or convalescent COVID-19.

This sequence joins TRBV7-8 and TRBJ2-1; tentative D call: TRBD2 (5 bases). This CDR3 contains 17 residues. V lost 5 bases to trimming and J lost 0 bases, with 17 bases between them. The germline V gene encodes CDR1 SGHVS and CDR2 FQNEAQ. The CDR3 sequence: CASSLEVWESSYNEQFF. DNA of the CDR3: TGTGCCAGCAGCCTAGAGGTGTGGGAGAGCTCCTACAATGAGCAGTTCTTC.

The genes are TRBV27 and TRBJ1-5; 9 positions match TRBD1. Germline CDR1 MNHEY, CDR2 SMNVEV (reference sequence). CDR3 length: 15 residues. Losses at the gene ends were 4 bases for V and 7 bases for J; bases not matched to a gene: 8. Here the CDR3 DNA reads TGTGCCAGCAGTTCTCTGACAGGGGGTTGGCAGCCCCAGCATTTT. It is translated as CASSSLTGGWQPQHF.

The CDR3 DNA is TGTGCCAGCAGGCGGGGGGGGAACACTGAAGCTTTCTTT. Translation: CASRRGGNTEAFF. This chain joins TRBV12-3 or TRBV12-4 and TRBJ1-1, with D perhaps matching TRBD1 (5 bases). The CDR3 loop spans 13 amino acids. Trimming shortened V by 6 bases and J by 1 base, and 9 bases separated the two germline ends.

This chain uses TRBV5-5 with TRBJ1-6; no clear D. Germline CDR1 reads SGHKS; CDR2 reads YYEKEE (reference sequence). V lost 1 base and J 8 bases, leaving 10 bases between the germline ends. CDR3 size: 14 residues. DNA of the CDR3: TGTGCCAGCAGCTTGATCCCGTCAGATTCACCCCTCCACTTT. This sequence encodes CASSLIPSDSPLHF.

The V and J genes are TRBV11-2 and TRBJ2-2, with 7 bases identical to TRBD2. CDR3 length: 16 amino acids. The junction had 9 bases not matched to a gene; V was cut back by 5 bases and J by 3 bases. CDR1 is SGHAT, CDR2 FQNNGV, per germline. The CDR3 DNA follows: TGTGCCAGCAGCCCAAGGACTAGTGGGTACACCGGGGAGCTGTTTTTT. It specifies CASSPRTSGYTGELFF.

This chain's CDR3 is CASSTSGAAGTSKRGEQYF. Written as DNA, the CDR3 is TGTGCCAGCAGCACATCGGGGGCTGCCGGGACTAGCAAGAGGGGCGAGCAGTACTTC. This chain joins TRBV11-2 and TRBJ2-7, with TRBD2 matching 9 bases. Germline V gene lookup returns CDR1 SGHAT and CDR2 FQNNGV. This CDR3 is 19 amino acids long. The junction had 23 bases not matched to a gene; V was cut back by 5 bases and J by 6 bases.

This clone appeared once. The chain recombines TRBV5-1 with TRBJ2-3; 7 bases map to TRBD2. The CDR3 runs 15 residues. With V trimmed by 4 bases and J by 4 bases, 9 bases remained unmatched. Per the germline V gene, CDR1 is SGHRS and CDR2 is YFSETQ. The CDR3 is CASSERDAEADTQYF. CDR3 sequence (DNA): TGCGCCAGCAGCGAGCGGGACGCGGAGGCAGATACGCAGTATTTT.

This clone occurred a few times. This chain connects TRBV6-6 to TRBJ1-6; 7 bases agree with TRBD1. Trimming removed 7 bases from V and 13 bases from J; junction bases left unmatched: 13. CDR1 is MNHNY, CDR2 SVGAGI, per germline (reference sequence). CDR3 length equals 14 residues. CDR3 protein: CASNLGQRVSPLHF. The DNA of the CDR3 is TGTGCCAGCAACCTGGGACAGCGGGTATCGCCCCTCCACTTT.

A few counts support this clone. The CDR3 DNA reads TGTGCCAGCAGTTACTACGGGACAGCTGCCGGTCAGCCCCAGCATTTT. Translating gives CASSYYGTAAGQPQHF. The J gene is TRBJ1-5, the V gene TRBV6-6, with TRBD1 matching over 7 bases. J lost 6 bases, V lost 1 base, and 9 bases had no gene match. The CDR3 sequence is 16 residues long. The germline gives CDR1 MNHNY, CDR2 SVGAGI (reference sequence).

This chain joins TRBV6-5 and TRBJ1-6; tentative D call: TRBD1 (6 bases). Trimming removed 0 bases at V and 7 bases at J, with 13 bases between. The CDR3 has 16 amino acids. Germline-derived CDR1 and CDR2 are MNHEY and SVGAGI. CDR3 amino acids: CASSYSGGRTNSPLHF. CDR3 in DNA: TGTGCCAGCAGTTACTCCGGGGGGCGTACCAATTCACCCCTCCACTTT.

This rearrangement joins TRBV29-1 to TRBJ2-3; TRBD1 matches at 7 bases. The junction had 8 bases not matched to a gene; V was cut back by 8 bases and J by 0 bases. This CDR3 is 14 amino acids long. Germline CDR1 is SQVTM and CDR2 is ANQGSEA. CDR3 nucleotide sequence: TGCAGCATTTCGCCGGGACAGAGCACAGATACGCAGTATTTT. Encoded protein: CSISPGQSTDTQYF.

This clone was detected only a few times. This chain links TRBV6-6 with TRBJ1-2, with a possible D match to TRBD1 (6 bases). The CDR3 has 15 amino acids. Germline CDR1 MNHNY, CDR2 SVGAGI (reference sequence). V gave up 6 bases and J gave up 3 bases, with 17 bases separating them. The CDR3 sequence: CASRYRDTRDYGYTF. DNA of the CDR3: TGTGCCAGCAGGTATAGGGACACCCGGGACTATGGCTACACCTTC.

V usage is TRBV5-4 and J usage is TRBJ2-2; 9 bases are a match to TRBD1. Losses at the gene ends were 4 bases for V and 6 bases for J; bases not matched to a gene: 7. There are 15 residues in the CDR3. CDR1 is SGHNT, CDR2 YYREEE, per germline (reference sequence). The CDR3 sequence: CASSTGTGRAGELFF. The CDR3 nucleotides are TGTGCCAGCAGCACCGGGACAGGGAGGGCCGGGGAGCTGTTTTTT.

The V and J genes are TRBV6-5 and TRBJ2-3; D possibly corresponds to TRBD1 (6 bases). Germline assignment: CDR1 MNHEY and CDR2 SVGAGI. The CDR3 is 15 amino acids. V was cut by 7 bases and J by 3 bases, with 17 bases left in between. The CDR3 here is CASTKGQGRTDTQYF. The CDR3 DNA sequence: TGTGCCAGCACCAAGGGGCAGGGGCGGACAGATACGCAGTATTTT.

V is TRBV29-1 and J is TRBJ1-2; 7 bases align to TRBD1. This CDR3 is 13 amino acids long. Germline CDR1 and CDR2: SQVTM and ANQGSEA. The V segment lost 7 bases and the J segment 8 bases; nucleotides outside the gene matches: 13. The DNA of the CDR3 is TGCAGCGCTGAGGGGGCGCTGGGAAGCGGCTACACCTTC. This gives the protein CSAEGALGSGYTF.

This clone was recorded once. The V gene is TRBV7-9, the J gene TRBJ2-7, with a weak D call TRBD1 (6 bases). From germline, CDR1 is SEHNR and CDR2 FQNEAQ (reference sequence). The V end lost 0 bases, the J end lost 2 bases, and 11 bases lay between the germline ends. CDR3 length equals 15 residues. The CDR3 DNA follows: TGTGCCAGCAGCTTAGCGGACAGATTTCCCTACGAGCAGTACTTC. It is translated as CASSLADRFPYEQYF.

This clone appeared a few times. The genes are TRBV6-5 and TRBJ1-4; D is unresolved. Deletions cut 6 bases from V and 0 bases from J, with 11 bases between. CDR1 and CDR2 from the germline V gene are MNHEY and SVGAGI. This CDR3 has 15 residues. CDR3 amino acids: CASSRKTATNEKLFF. The CDR3 coding sequence is TGTGCCAGCAGCCGTAAAACAGCAACTAATGAAAAACTGTTTTTT.